Listed below are T cell receptor beta chains from one sample, sequenced in a study of cytomegalovirus exposure and HLA in healthy donors. TCRdb's table, derived via immunoSEQ multiplex PCR, lists solely in-frame clones and lacks some. Of approximately 190,000 clones in the sample, around 83% were seen once. Material for sequencing was PBMCs. Source of these receptors: a woman aged 18-29 years in good health and CMV-seronegative. The CDR3 runs from the conserved cysteine through the conserved F or W.

>TRBV6-5
CASSYGGYMNTEAFF
>TRBV18
CASSPFAQGETQYF
>TRBV19
CASSIWGQGLTNEKLFF
>TRBV21-1
CASSKDEGYYGYTF
>TRBV2
CASRGRTTAIYSNQPQHF
>TRBV7-9
CASSPQTYEQYF
>TRBV6-1
CASGLTWTEHEQYF
>TRBV7-3
CASSFGSGDTEAFF
>TRBV19
CASSIERGVEGYTF
>TRBV2
CASSVTGVSTDTQYF
>TRBV29-1
CSVFRGPPEAFF
>TRBV27
CASRLTRLAGSKETQYF
>TRBV11-2
CASDTDRLLSEAFF
>TRBV6-6
CASSQDYGYTF
>TRBV6-6
CASSYTPVYGYTF
>TRBV7-3
CASSLTTTTSQSTDTQYF
>TRBV18
CASSDGRQGAGNEQFF
>TRBV6-1
CASSEWRDPNNEQFF
>TRBV19
CASSTGLVNYGYTF
>TRBV6-5
CASTGTSRNEQFF
>TRBV14
CASSQDRGTGANVLTF
>TRBV5-1
CASSLAATGGNSPLHF
>TRBV19
CASSTASLAGGYTGELFF
>TRBV5-1
CASSSQGSQETQYF
>TRBV2
CASIGPPTGISEQYF
>TRBV27
CASSLRGPSTEAFF
>TRBV11-2
CASSPGTATREQYF
>TRBV6-5
CASSTSPANEQFF
>TRBV27
CASSSTGTSYEQYF
>TRBV2
CARSGSSTGELFF
>TRBV6-5
CASSNRDRSYGYTF
>TRBV15
CASSNLGQGYQETQYF
>TRBV28
CASSSNTEAFF
>TRBV6-5
CASREDRGYNEQFF
>TRBV10-3
CAISTDSYYGYTF
>TRBV30
CAWSRGLSNEKLFF
>TRBV18
CASSPQGPPNEKLFF
>TRBV29-1
CSVAARATGEQFF
>TRBV7-8
CASRRGGLALNTEAFF
>TRBV6-5
CASSPGGTGSKTQYF
>TRBV7-3
CASTRAGTDTQYF
>TRBV27
CASSPGQELYEQYF
>TRBV6-1
CASSGWTSGRYEQFF
>TRBV5-1
CASSWGLAGVVDNEQFF
>TRBV2
CAGLGQGTYEQYF
>TRBV6-5
CASSRDSSSVYTF
>TRBV27
CASSSLASGSSYNEQFF
>TRBV27
CASSLRRNYGYTF
>TRBV27
CASSLINSRTGVNEQFF
>TRBV10-3
CAIGQQGTYEQYF
>TRBV7-3
CASSSLMTGGPNTGELFF
>TRBV5-4
CASSLHRAADGYTF
>TRBV7-9
CASSSPGTEAFF
>TRBV28
CASITGPTRPYNEQFF